This T cell receptor beta chain was captured by sequencing in a study of a mutant IDH1 vaccine in newly diagnosed glioma. V was clipped by 4 bases and J by 8 bases; unmatched bases: 12. Germline values: CDR1 LNHDA, CDR2 SQIVND (reference sequence). CDR3 size: 15 residues. Time point reported: week 23, last vaccination. Doses of 300 ug of mutant IDH1 20-mer peptide were given with topical imiquimod. This table comes from immunoSEQ multiplex PCR, and its TCRdb copy is limited to in-frame clones, with some not included. The sample includes 25,000 to 35,000 clones, 80% seen only once; the top ten take roughly 8.2%. Concerning this clone: Its target is not known.

Sequencing used PBMCs, obtained from a glioma patient whose treatment included an IDH1 peptide vaccine. This TCR derives from a woman younger than 30 with glioma. The chain couples TRBV19 to TRBJ2-3; 7 bases match TRBD1. CDR3 DNA: TGTGCCAGTAGTACCCTCCGGGACAACAGGGGTACGCAGTATTTT. It is translated as CASSTLRDNRGTQYF.